This TCR beta chain was obtained from a study of blood T cell repertoires in COVID-19. For the study at large: The study drew acute and convalescent COVID-19 samples from the United States, Italy and Spain. PBMCs, B-cell-depleted T cells, or T cells were the source of the cDNA or gDNA that made up the material.

In the authors' workflow: Using reference gene primer amplification, nucleated cell counts were estimated. Here immunoSEQ multiplex PCR was the method, and the copy in TCRdb shows in-frame clones only, minus some. That table furnishes V, J and clone size, whereas the DNA furnished D and trimming. In the table there are approximately 65,000 clones, around 84% of which are singletons. The specimen was peripheral blood. This sequence originates from a man aged 45-65 years with acute or convalescent COVID-19.

The CDR3 coding sequence is TGTGCCAGCAGTTCCCGGGGGGACTCCTACAATGAGCAGTTCTTC. Its translation: CASSSRGDSYNEQFF. V and J are TRBV9 and TRBJ2-1; 7 bases fit TRBD2. J gave up 0 bases and V 5 bases, and 5 bases lay outside the gene matches. The CDR3 runs to 15 residues. In germline, CDR1 is SGDLS, CDR2 YYNGEE.